The clone carrying this T cell receptor (beta chain) was seen more than once but under ten times. The entry originates in a study of T cell repertoires in cytomegalovirus infection. TCRdb used MiXCR to reprocess the reads, holding one entry per CDR3 protein. The top ten hold about 13% of the sample, which has around 490,000 distinct CDR3 sequences, roughly 29% seen once. The CDR3 spans 15 residues. Trimming removed 5 bases from V and 5 bases from J, with 16 bases in between. Sequenced material: PBMCs. This rearrangement joins TRBV12-3 or TRBV12-4 to TRBJ1-5; D might be TRBD1 (6 bases). This TCR was sampled from a human donor in good health (CMV status not recorded). Some clones in this sample may be carry-over from other donors' samples. The CDR3 region has the DNA TGTGCCAGCAGTGGGGGGGCCGCTAACTATCAGCCCCAGCATTTT. Its translation is CASSGGAANYQPQHF.